The 19 T cell receptor beta chains reported below all come from one sample, sequenced in a study of blood T cells in healthy people across ages. Primed by a sample-barcoded 5' primer and a J-beta primer mix, a second PCR proceeded for about 6 to 12 cycles. TCRdb reprocessed the 5' RACE reads with MiXCR, giving one entry per CDR3 protein. This table has more than 750,000 distinct CDR3 sequences, 25% to 35% appearing once. The same data also contributed to another study, on T cells of mothers and their children.

The material sequenced was blood. Every receptor here comes from a woman aged 40 to 50 in good health.

This chain joins TRBV7-9 and TRBJ2-5; the D is unclear. This CDR3 comprises 14 residues. V lost 5 bases and J 5 bases, leaving 15 bases between the germline ends. Germline CDR1 is SEHNR and CDR2 is FQNEAQ (reference sequence). Here the CDR3 DNA reads TGTGCCAGCAGCACGGACCCGGTGGAGGAGACCCAGTACTTC. Its translation: CASSTDPVEETQYF.

The chain links TRBV7-8 to TRBJ2-1; D is perhaps TRBD1 or TRBD2 (5 bases each). Germline V gene sequence: CDR1 SGHVS, CDR2 FQNEAQ. The V end was cut by 6 bases, the J end by 1 base, with 19 bases between. The length of the CDR3 is 17 residues. The CDR3 spells CASSRDANRLSYNEQFF. CDR3 coding DNA: TGTGCCAGCAGTCGGGACGCGAACCGTCTTTCCTACAATGAGCAGTTCTTC.

The DNA for the CDR3 is TGCAGTGCTAGAGACCCTCGTGTAAGCGGCCATGAGCAGTTCTTC. It yields the protein CSARDPRVSGHEQFF. The rearrangement uses TRBV20-1 and TRBJ2-1; D perhaps matches TRBD2 (5 bases). Germline values: CDR1 DFQATT, CDR2 SNEGSKA (reference sequence). The V and J ends lost 0 bases and 8 bases respectively, with 17 bases between them. This CDR3 spans 15 amino acids.

This clonotype has at least ten counts. The chain combines TRBV4-1 with TRBJ2-7; possible D gene TRBD2, 5 bases. The CDR3 length is 12 residues. Trimming stripped 3 bases from V and 9 bases from J, with 12 bases between. Germline assignment: CDR1 MGHRA and CDR2 YSYEKL. The CDR3 nucleotides read TGCGCCAGCAGCCATCCCGTAGCGAGGCAGTACTTC. Translated: CASSHPVARQYF.

The chain joins TRBV20-1 to TRBJ2-3, with TRBD2 matching over 7 bases. The CDR3 length is 15 residues. V was pared by 1 base and J by 2 bases, with 6 bases of the junction left unmatched. CDR1 is DFQATT and CDR2 is SNEGSKA in the germline V gene (reference sequence). CDR3: CSARGGGGNTDTQYF. The CDR3, as DNA: TGCAGTGCTAGAGGGGGGGGAGGTAACACAGATACGCAGTATTTT.

This clonotype showed up just a few times. CDR3 region: CASYSGQGNSPLHF. Written as DNA, the CDR3 is TGTGCCAGCTACTCGGGACAGGGCAATTCACCCCTCCACTTT. The chain has TRBV12-3 or TRBV12-4 and TRBJ1-6; 9 positions agree with TRBD1. The CDR3 spans 14 residues. The J segment lost 7 bases and the V segment lost 8 bases, leaving 6 bases of the junction unmatched.

The CDR3 spells CASSKGVTGDANYGYTF. CDR3 sequence (DNA): TGTGCCAGCAGCAAAGGGGTAACAGGGGACGCTAACTATGGCTACACCTTC. This sequence joins TRBV7-9 and TRBJ1-2; TRBD1 agrees at 7 bases. Germline trimming cut 5 bases from V and 0 bases from J; bases unmatched to any gene: 12. Germline V CDR1 and CDR2: SEHNR, FQNEAQ (reference sequence). The CDR3 is made up of 17 amino acids.

This clonotype was found many times. This chain links TRBV6-5 with TRBJ1-6; a possible D gene is TRBD1 (6 bases). CDR1 MNHEY and CDR2 SVGAGI come from the germline V gene. The CDR3 has 17 residues. V was trimmed by 2 bases and J by 0 bases, leaving 11 bases between them. The CDR3 sequence is CASSYRGQSSYNSPLHF. As DNA, the CDR3 is TGTGCCAGCAGTTACCGCGGACAGAGCTCCTATAATTCACCCCTCCACTTT.

The chain joins TRBV4-3 to TRBJ2-3; no clear D gene. Germline lookup yields CDR1 LGHNA and CDR2 YSLEER. Trimming removed 0 bases from V and 0 bases from J, with 7 bases in between. CDR3 size: 15 residues. The CDR3 reads CASSQETRSTDTQYF. DNA for the CDR3: TGCGCCAGCAGCCAAGAGACACGAAGCACAGATACGCAGTATTTT.

V and J are TRBV14 and TRBJ2-1, with unresolved D. V was clipped by 0 bases and J by 7 bases, with 7 bases between them. CDR3 length equals 13 residues. From germline, CDR1 is SGHDN and CDR2 FVKESK. CDR3 region: CASSQEIGNEQFF. The DNA for the CDR3 is TGTGCCAGCAGCCAAGAGATAGGGAATGAGCAGTTCTTC.

V gene TRBV15 combines with J gene TRBJ1-6; TRBD1 might be the D (6 bases). This CDR3 region has 15 residues. V gave up 0 bases and J gave up 10 bases, with 13 bases separating them. Germline CDR1 LNHNV, CDR2 YYDKDF (reference sequence). CDR3 sequence reads: CATSRDLGGGSPLHF. DNA of the CDR3: TGTGCCACCAGCAGAGATCTGGGAGGGGGGTCACCCCTCCACTTT.

The CDR3 here is CASSLLTLSYEQYF. The CDR3 DNA reads as TGTGCCAGCAGTTTATTAACTCTCTCCTACGAGCAGTACTTC. The chain employs TRBV12-3 or TRBV12-4 and TRBJ2-7; D is uncertain. V gave up 2 bases and J gave up 0 bases, with 8 bases separating them. The CDR3 is 14 residues long.

This rearrangement joins TRBV2 to TRBJ1-5; tentatively, D is TRBD1 (6 bases). Germline V CDR1 and CDR2: SNHLY, FYNNEI. The V and J ends lost 8 bases and 1 base respectively, with 15 bases between them. The CDR3 loop spans 15 amino acids. CDR3 sequence: CASAGIGGSNQPQHF. Written as DNA, the CDR3 is TGTGCCAGCGCTGGGATAGGGGGGAGCAATCAGCCCCAGCATTTT.

The chain has TRBV7-9 and TRBJ2-3; D ambiguous. Germline CDR1 SEHNR, CDR2 FQNEAQ (reference sequence). Trimming took off 5 bases at V and 3 bases at J, with 12 bases between the two ends. The CDR3 sequence is 14 residues long. Here the CDR3 reads CASSLDPRTDTQYF. The CDR3, as DNA: TGTGCCAGCAGCCTAGACCCAAGGACAGATACGCAGTATTTT.

There are a few counts of this clonotype. This rearrangement joins TRBV27 to TRBJ1-4; D gene ambiguous. The CDR3 has 14 amino acids. The germline V and J ends were trimmed by 10 bases and 0 bases, with 12 bases remaining between them. Germline CDR1 and CDR2: MNHEY and SMNVEV (reference sequence). DNA for the CDR3: TGTGCCACGGGTGAGGGAGCAACTAATGAAAAACTGTTTTTT. This sequence encodes CATGEGATNEKLFF.

Many counts were recorded for this clonotype. The chain joins TRBV27 to TRBJ2-5; 10 bases line up with TRBD2. In germline, CDR1 is MNHEY, CDR2 SMNVEV (reference sequence). CDR3 length equals 16 residues. J gave up 2 bases and V 5 bases, and 8 bases lay outside the gene matches. CDR3 region: CASSPWVAGGQETQYF. The CDR3 DNA reads TGTGCCAGCAGTCCCTGGGTAGCGGGGGGTCAAGAGACCCAGTACTTC.

The table lists this clonotype with a few counts. DNA for the CDR3: TGTGCCAGCAGTTTCCTAGCGGGGGGGATCAGCGGGCAGTTCTTC. It yields the protein CASSFLAGGISGQFF. The chain joins TRBV27 to TRBJ2-1, with 12 bases fitting TRBD2. V shed 3 bases and J 12 bases; nucleotides not matched to a gene: 9. Germline values: CDR1 MNHEY, CDR2 SMNVEV (reference sequence). The CDR3 is 15 amino acids.

This clonotype was seen only a few times. The chain couples TRBV7-2 to TRBJ2-2; possibly TRBD1 or TRBD2 for D (5 bases each). The V gene lost 1 base and the J gene lost 5 bases, with 14 bases spanning the gap. The CDR3 extends over 16 amino acids. The germline V gene encodes CDR1 SGHTA and CDR2 FQGNSA. CDR3 residues: CASSLDRDPRTGELFF. CDR3 sequence (DNA): TGTGCCAGCAGCTTAGATAGGGACCCGCGGACCGGGGAGCTGTTTTTT.

This clonotype was observed a handful of times. V and J are TRBV29-1 and TRBJ2-3; 12 positions match TRBD2. The CDR3 contains 15 residues. The germline CDR1 and CDR2 sequences are SQVTM and ANQGSEA. Trimming at V came to 5 bases and at J to 8 bases, leaving 11 bases not matched to a gene. The CDR3 sequence: CSVMVASGGAGTQYF. In DNA, the CDR3 is TGCAGCGTTATGGTGGCTAGCGGGGGGGCGGGTACGCAGTATTTT.